This T cell receptor beta chain was sequenced during a study of blood T cells in healthy people across ages. Together with a sample-barcoded 5' primer, a J-beta primer mix was included in a second PCR lasting about 6 to 11 cycles. TCRdb called the 5' RACE reads again in MiXCR, with one record for every CDR3 protein. The table lists approximately 810,000 distinct CDR3 sequences, under 40% of them singletons. This CDR3 spans 15 amino acids. Germline CDR1 reads SGHKS; CDR2 reads YYEKEE (reference sequence). The ends were cut back, 0 bases at V and 5 bases at J, with 11 bases in the middle. The rearrangement links TRBV5-5 to TRBJ2-2, with unresolved D. The source material was blood. This sequence originates from a man younger than 30 in good health. The CDR3 here is CASSLGRSLTGELFF. CDR3 coding DNA: TGTGCCAGCAGCTTGGGACGGTCCCTTACCGGGGAGCTGTTTTTT. The full variable domain, rest sourced from reference TRBV5-5 and TRBJ2-2, is DAGVTQSPTHLIKTRGQQVTLRCSPISGHKSVSWYQQVLGQGPQFIFQYYEKEERGRGNFPDRFSARQFPNYSSELNVNALLLGDSALYLCASSLGRSLTGELFFGEGSRLTVL.